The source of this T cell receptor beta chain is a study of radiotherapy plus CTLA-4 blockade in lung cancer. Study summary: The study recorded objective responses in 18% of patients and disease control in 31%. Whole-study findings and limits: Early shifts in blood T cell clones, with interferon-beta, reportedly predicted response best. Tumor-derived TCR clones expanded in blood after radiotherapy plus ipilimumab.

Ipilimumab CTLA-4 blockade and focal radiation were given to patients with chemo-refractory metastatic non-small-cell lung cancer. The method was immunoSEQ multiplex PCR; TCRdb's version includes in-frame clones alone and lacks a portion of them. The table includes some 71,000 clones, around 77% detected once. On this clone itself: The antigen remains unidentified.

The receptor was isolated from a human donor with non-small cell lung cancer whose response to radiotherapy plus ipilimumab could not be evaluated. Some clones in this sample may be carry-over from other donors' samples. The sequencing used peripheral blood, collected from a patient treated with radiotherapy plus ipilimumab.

CDR3 region: CASSVRAGDGAEAFF. The CDR3, as DNA: TGTGCCAGCAGCGTCCGAGCGGGGGATGGAGCTGAAGCTTTCTTT. V usage is TRBV9 and J usage is TRBJ1-1; maybe TRBD1 (5 bases). V was trimmed by 2 bases and J by 6 bases, leaving 17 bases between them. Germline CDR1 SGDLS, CDR2 YYNGEE. This CDR3 has 15 amino acids.